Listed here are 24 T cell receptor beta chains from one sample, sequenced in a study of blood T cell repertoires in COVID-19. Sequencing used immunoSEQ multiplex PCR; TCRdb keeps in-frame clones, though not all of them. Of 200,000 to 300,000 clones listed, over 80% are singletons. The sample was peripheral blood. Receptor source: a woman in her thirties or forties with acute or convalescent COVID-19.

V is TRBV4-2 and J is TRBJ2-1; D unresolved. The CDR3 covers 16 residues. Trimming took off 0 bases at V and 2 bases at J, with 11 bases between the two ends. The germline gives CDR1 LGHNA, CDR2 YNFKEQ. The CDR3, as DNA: TGTGCCAGCAGCCAAGAGGCCGCCGCAGCCTACAATGAGCAGTTCTTC. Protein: CASSQEAAAAYNEQFF.

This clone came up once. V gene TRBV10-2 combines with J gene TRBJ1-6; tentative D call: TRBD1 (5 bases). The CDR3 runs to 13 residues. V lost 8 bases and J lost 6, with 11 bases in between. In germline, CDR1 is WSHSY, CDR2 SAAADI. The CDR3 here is CASLEGFNSPLHF. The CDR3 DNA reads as TGCGCCAGCTTGGAGGGGTTTAATTCACCCCTCCACTTT.

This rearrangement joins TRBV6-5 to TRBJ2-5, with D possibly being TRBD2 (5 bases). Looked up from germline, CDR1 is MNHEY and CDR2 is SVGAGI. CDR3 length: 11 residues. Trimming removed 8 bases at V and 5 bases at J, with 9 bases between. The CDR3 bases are TGTGCCAGCTCACGCGGGGAGACCCAGTACTTC. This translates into CASSRGETQYF.

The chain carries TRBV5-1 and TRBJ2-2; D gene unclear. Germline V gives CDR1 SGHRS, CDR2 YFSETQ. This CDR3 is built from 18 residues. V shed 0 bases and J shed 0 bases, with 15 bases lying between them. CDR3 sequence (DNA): TGCGCCAGCAGCTTGGGAGTCTCCAGAAGCGCGAACACCGGGGAGCTGTTTTTT. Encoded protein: CASSLGVSRSANTGELFF.

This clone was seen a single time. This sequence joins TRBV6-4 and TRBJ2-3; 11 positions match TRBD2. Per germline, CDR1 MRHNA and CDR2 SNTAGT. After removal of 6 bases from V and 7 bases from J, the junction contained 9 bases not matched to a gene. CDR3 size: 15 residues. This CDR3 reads CASSSLAGDANTQYF. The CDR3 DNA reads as TGTGCCAGCAGCTCACTAGCGGGGGACGCAAATACGCAGTATTTT.

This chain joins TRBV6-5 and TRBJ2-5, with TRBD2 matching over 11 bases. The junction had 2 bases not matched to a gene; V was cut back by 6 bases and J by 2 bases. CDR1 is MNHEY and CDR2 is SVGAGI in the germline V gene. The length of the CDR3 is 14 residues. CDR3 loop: CASRRLAGQETQYF. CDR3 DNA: TGTGCCAGCAGAAGACTAGCGGGGCAAGAGACCCAGTACTTC.

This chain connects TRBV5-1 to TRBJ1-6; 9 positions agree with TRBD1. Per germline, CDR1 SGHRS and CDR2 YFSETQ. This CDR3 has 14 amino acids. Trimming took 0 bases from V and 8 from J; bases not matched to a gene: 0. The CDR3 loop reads CASSLGTGDSPLHF. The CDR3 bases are TGCGCCAGCAGCTTGGGGACAGGGGATTCACCCCTCCACTTT. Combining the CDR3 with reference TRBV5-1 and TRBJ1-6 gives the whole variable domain KAGVTQTPRYLIKTRGQQVTLSCSPISGHRSVSWYQQTPGQGLQFLFEYFSETQRNKGNFPGRFSGRQFSNSRSEMNVSTLELGDSALYLCASSLGTGDSPLHFGNGTRLTVT.

The CDR3 loop is CASSLGTGTYGYTF. The CDR3 DNA reads TGTGCCAGCTCACTCGGGACAGGGACTTATGGCTACACCTTC. V usage is TRBV18 and J usage is TRBJ1-2; TRBD1 aligns across 9 bases. This CDR3 spans 14 amino acids. Germline CDR1 KGHSH, CDR2 LQKENI. With 4 bases clipped from V and 5 bases from J, the junction kept 5 bases outside the gene matches.

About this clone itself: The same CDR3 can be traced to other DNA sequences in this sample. CDR3 sequence: CASSWTSGGTDTQYF. The DNA of the CDR3 is TGTGCCAGCAGCTGGACTAGCGGGGGAACAGATACGCAGTATTTT. This chain links TRBV6-5 with TRBJ2-3; TRBD2 matches at 13 bases. CDR1 MNHEY and CDR2 SVGAGI come from the germline V gene. After removal of 6 bases from V and 3 bases from J, the junction contained 3 bases not matched to a gene. There are 15 residues in the CDR3.

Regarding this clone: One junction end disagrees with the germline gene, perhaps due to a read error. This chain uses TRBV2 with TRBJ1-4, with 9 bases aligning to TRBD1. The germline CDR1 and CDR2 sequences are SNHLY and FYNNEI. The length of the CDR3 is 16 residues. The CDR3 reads CASGDGQGLTNEKLFF. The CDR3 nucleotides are TGTGCCAGCGGTGACGGACAGGGGTTAACTAATGAAAAACTGTTTTTT.

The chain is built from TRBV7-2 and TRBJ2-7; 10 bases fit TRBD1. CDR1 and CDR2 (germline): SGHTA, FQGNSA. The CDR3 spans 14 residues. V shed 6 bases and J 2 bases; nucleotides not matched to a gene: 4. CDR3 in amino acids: CASSWDRGPYEQYV. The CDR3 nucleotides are TGTGCCAGCAGTTGGGACAGGGGTCCCTACGAGCAGTACGTC.

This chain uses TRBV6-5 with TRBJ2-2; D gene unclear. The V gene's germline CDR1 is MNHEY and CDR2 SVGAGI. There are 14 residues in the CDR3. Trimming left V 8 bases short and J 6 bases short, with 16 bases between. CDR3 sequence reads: CASEKALGPGELFF. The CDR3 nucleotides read TGTGCCAGCGAAAAAGCTTTGGGCCCCGGGGAGCTGTTTTTT.

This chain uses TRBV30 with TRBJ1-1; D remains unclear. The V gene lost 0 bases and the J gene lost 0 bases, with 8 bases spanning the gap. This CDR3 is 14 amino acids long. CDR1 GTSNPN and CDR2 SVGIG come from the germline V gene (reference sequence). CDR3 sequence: CAWSVGGLNTEAFF. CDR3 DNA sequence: TGTGCCTGGAGTGTAGGAGGGCTGAACACTGAAGCTTTCTTT.

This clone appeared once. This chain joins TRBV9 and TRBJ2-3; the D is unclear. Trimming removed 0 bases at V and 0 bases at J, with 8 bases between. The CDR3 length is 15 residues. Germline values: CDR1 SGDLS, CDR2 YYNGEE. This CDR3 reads CASSVGTVSTDTQYF. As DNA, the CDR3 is TGTGCCAGCAGCGTAGGAACAGTTAGCACAGATACGCAGTATTTT.

CDR3 residues: CAISESTSAAFNYGYTF. The DNA of the CDR3 is TGTGCCATCAGTGAGTCGACTAGTGCAGCGTTCAACTATGGCTACACCTTC. V and J are TRBV10-3 and TRBJ1-2; D is uncertain. Germline V gives CDR1 ENHRY, CDR2 SYGVKD. V lost 0 bases and J 2 bases, leaving 16 bases between the germline ends. The CDR3 is 17 residues long.

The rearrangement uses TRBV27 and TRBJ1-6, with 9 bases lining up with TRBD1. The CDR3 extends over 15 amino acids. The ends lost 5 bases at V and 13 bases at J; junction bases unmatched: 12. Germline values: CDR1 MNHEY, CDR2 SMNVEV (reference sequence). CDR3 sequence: CASSDRDRVMGPLHF. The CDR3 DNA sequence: TGTGCCAGCAGTGACCGGGACAGGGTTATGGGGCCCCTCCACTTT.

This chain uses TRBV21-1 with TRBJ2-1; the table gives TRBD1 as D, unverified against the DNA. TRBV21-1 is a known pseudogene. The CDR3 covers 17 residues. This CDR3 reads CASSKVKDTRLYNEQFF. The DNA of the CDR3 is TGTGCCAGCAGCAAAGTAAAGGACACCCGCCTATACAATGAGCAGTTCTTC.

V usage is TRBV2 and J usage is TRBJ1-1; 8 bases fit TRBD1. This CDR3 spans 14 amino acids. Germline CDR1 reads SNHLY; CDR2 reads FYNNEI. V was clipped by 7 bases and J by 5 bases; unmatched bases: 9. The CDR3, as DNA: TGTGCCAGCATTCTAGGACAGGGTTATACTGAAGCTTTCTTT. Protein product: CASILGQGYTEAFF.

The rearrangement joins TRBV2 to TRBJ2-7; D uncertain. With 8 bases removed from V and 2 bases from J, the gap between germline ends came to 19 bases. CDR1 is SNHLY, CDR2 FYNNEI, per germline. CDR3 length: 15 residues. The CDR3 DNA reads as TGTGCCAGCGAGGCGGTGATAGTTTCCACCTACGAGCAGTACGTC. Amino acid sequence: CASEAVIVSTYEQYV.

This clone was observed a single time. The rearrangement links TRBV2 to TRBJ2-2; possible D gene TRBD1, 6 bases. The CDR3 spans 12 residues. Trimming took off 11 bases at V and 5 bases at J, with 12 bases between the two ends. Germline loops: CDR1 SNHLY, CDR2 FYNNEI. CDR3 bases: TGTGCCGGCCAGGGGTTGACCGGGGAGCTGTTTTTT. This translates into CAGQGLTGELFF.

The CDR3 is CASISTGGGYTF. The CDR3 nucleotides read TGTGCCAGCATATCGACAGGAGGTGGCTACACCTTC. This chain uses TRBV25-1 with TRBJ1-2; the D gene is possibly TRBD1 (6 bases). There are 12 residues in the CDR3. V lost 7 bases to trimming and J lost 7 bases, with 13 bases between them. Germline CDR1 and CDR2: MGHDK and SYGVNS.

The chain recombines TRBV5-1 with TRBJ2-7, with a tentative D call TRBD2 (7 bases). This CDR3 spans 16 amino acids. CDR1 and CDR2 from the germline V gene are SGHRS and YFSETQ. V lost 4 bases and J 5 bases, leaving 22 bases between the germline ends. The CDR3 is CASSLGGGPLANEQYV. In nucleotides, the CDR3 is TGCGCCAGCAGCCTAGGGGGGGGGCCACTGGCAAACGAGCAGTACGTC.

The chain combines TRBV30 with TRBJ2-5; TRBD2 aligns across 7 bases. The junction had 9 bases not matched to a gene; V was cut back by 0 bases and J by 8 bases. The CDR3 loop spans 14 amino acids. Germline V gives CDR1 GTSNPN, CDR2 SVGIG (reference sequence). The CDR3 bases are TGTGCCTGGAGTGTACGGGTGGGAGGGCAAACCCAGTACTTC. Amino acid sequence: CAWSVRVGGQTQYF.

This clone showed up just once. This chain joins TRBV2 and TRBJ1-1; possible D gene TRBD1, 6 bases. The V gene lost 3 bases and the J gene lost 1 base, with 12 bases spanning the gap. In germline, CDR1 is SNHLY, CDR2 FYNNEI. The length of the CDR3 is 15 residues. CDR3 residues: CASSDGRGGNTEAFF. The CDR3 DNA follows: TGTGCCAGCAGTGACGGTAGAGGGGGGAACACTGAAGCTTTCTTT.